What follows are 10 T cell receptor beta chains derived from one specimen sequenced in a study of early T cells in non-severe SARS-CoV-2 infection. TCRdb reprocessed the 5' RACE reads with MiXCR, giving one entry per CDR3 protein. The table lists about 46,000 distinct CDR3 sequences, approximately 5.1% of them singletons. The sample here was whole blood, taken at baseline. The source of these receptors is an adult who was a healthcare worker with PCR-confirmed SARS-CoV-2 infection or an uninfected control (not recorded which).

V gene TRBV7-9 combines with J gene TRBJ2-3; 13 bases map to TRBD2. The CDR3 consists of 16 residues. Germline trimming cut 5 bases from V and 10 bases from J; bases unmatched to any gene: 12. CDR1 SEHNR and CDR2 FQNEAQ come from the germline V gene (reference sequence). The CDR3 loop is CASSTRTSGSPLAQYF. DNA of the CDR3: TGTGCCAGCAGCACGCGGACTAGCGGGAGTCCCCTTGCGCAGTATTTT.

V usage is TRBV4-2 and J usage is TRBJ2-7, with 7 bases fitting TRBD2. Germline V gives CDR1 LGHNA, CDR2 YNFKEQ. The CDR3 runs 14 residues. Losses at the gene ends were 2 bases for V and 4 bases for J; bases not matched to a gene: 5. The CDR3 DNA reads as TGTGCCAGCAGCCAATGGCGGGAGAGATACGAGCAGTACTTC. This gives the protein CASSQWRERYEQYF.

In its sample, this clonotype was seen many times. The genes are TRBV14 and TRBJ1-3; D might be TRBD1 (5 bases). The CDR3 length is 14 residues. Germline V gene lookup returns CDR1 SGHDN and CDR2 FVKESK. V was pared by 0 bases and J by 8 bases, with 11 bases between. The CDR3, as DNA: TGTGCCAGCAGCCAAGATCGGACATTTGACACCATATATTTT. This codes for CASSQDRTFDTIYF. Complete variable domain (other parts from reference TRBV14 and TRBJ1-3): EAGVTQFPSHSVIEKGQTVTLRCDPISGHDNLYWYRRVMGKEIKFLLHFVKESKQDESGMPNNRFLAERTGGTYSTLKVQPAELEDSGVYFCASSQDRTFDTIYFGEGSWLTVV.

Judged by abundance, this clonotype is medium-sized. The V and J genes are TRBV27 and TRBJ1-5; D gene ambiguous. Looked up from germline, CDR1 is MNHEY and CDR2 is SMNVEV (reference sequence). The CDR3 spans 14 residues. V lost 4 bases and J 4 bases, leaving 11 bases between the germline ends. CDR3 residues: CASSSIGGNQPQHF. CDR3 sequence (DNA): TGTGCCAGCAGTTCTATTGGCGGGAATCAGCCCCAGCATTTT.

The sample holds many counts of this clonotype. The gene calls are TRBV24-1 and TRBJ1-2; D is uncertain. CDR3 length equals 11 residues. With 6 bases removed from V and 3 bases from J, the gap between germline ends came to 4 bases. Germline CDR1 reads KGHDR; CDR2 reads SFDVKD. The CDR3 DNA reads as TGTGCCACCAGTTCCCACTATGGCTACACCTTC. This translates into CATSSHYGYTF.

This chain joins TRBV30 and TRBJ2-7, with D unresolved. This CDR3 contains 13 residues. Germline V gene sequence: CDR1 GTSNPN, CDR2 SVGIG (reference sequence). With 0 bases removed from V and 2 bases from J, the gap between germline ends came to 8 bases. CDR3 coding DNA: TGTGCCTGGAGTGTATTTAGCACCTACGAGCAGTACTTC. This encodes CAWSVFSTYEQYF.

This clonotype showed up many times. The rearrangement uses TRBV12-3 or TRBV12-4 and TRBJ2-3, with 9 bases fitting TRBD2. After removal of 7 bases from V and 4 bases from J, the junction contained 6 bases not matched to a gene. This CDR3 is 14 amino acids long. In DNA, the CDR3 is TGTGCCAGCATACCGGGACTAGCTTCAGATACGCAGTATTTT. Residues: CASIPGLASDTQYF.

This clonotype was found many times. The rearrangement joins TRBV3-1 to TRBJ2-7; D possibly corresponds to TRBD2 (6 bases). Germline V lookup: CDR1 LGHDT, CDR2 YNNKEL (reference sequence). V gave up 3 bases and J gave up 4 bases, with 16 bases separating them. CDR3 length: 15 residues. The CDR3 DNA sequence: TGTGCCAGCAGCCAGGGACTCGCTAGCCCATACGAGCAGTACTTC. This sequence encodes CASSQGLASPYEQYF.

This clonotype was seen only a few times. V is TRBV11-3 and J is TRBJ2-7; D unresolved. In germline, CDR1 is SGHNT, CDR2 YENEEA. The CDR3 consists of 12 residues. Trimming removed 5 bases at V and 5 bases at J, with 10 bases between. CDR3 coding DNA: TGTGCCAGCAGCCCATCTGGGGACGAGCAGTACTTC. As protein: CASSPSGDEQYF.

This clonotype was seen repeatedly, ten times or more. The J gene is TRBJ1-1, the V gene TRBV5-1; D remains unclear. Germline CDR1 is SGHRS and CDR2 is YFSETQ. V was pared by 4 bases and J by 0 bases, with 19 bases between. The CDR3 contains 17 residues. The CDR3 is CASSPMATGTLNTEAFF. The CDR3 DNA reads TGCGCCAGCAGCCCGATGGCCACGGGAACCCTGAACACTGAAGCTTTCTTT.